This is a list of T cell receptor beta chains from one sample in a study of T-cell reconstitution after alpha-beta-depleted transplantation in children. Each CDR3 protein gets one entry after TCRdb re-called the PCR reads with MiXCR. Seen here are fewer than 1 million distinct CDR3 sequences, 16% observed once, and the top ten hold around 5.3%. The sequencing used PBMCs, mostly from graft donor cells, collected 360 days after TCRalphabeta/CD19-depleted stem cell transplant. Receptor source: a male patient younger than 18 who had a stem cell transplant for acute lymphoblastic leukemia, so the T cells may come from the graft donor. The CDR3 runs from the conserved cysteine through the conserved F or W. Each record gives: V gene, clone size, D gene, CDR3 length, J gene, CDR3 DNA, CDR3 protein. A D gene is named only where the DNA matches it firmly. Some rows have no size entry. The others give once, few or many, or a class for an expanded clone.

V gene: TRBV29-1; clone size: NA; D gene: NA; CDR3 length: 14; J gene: TRBJ2-4; CDR3 DNA: TGCAGCGTCGGGCCCGACAAAATCGGAAACATTCAGTACTTC; CDR3 protein: CSVGPDKIGNIQYF
V gene: TRBV5-1; clone size: NA; D gene: TRBD2; CDR3 length: 16; J gene: TRBJ2-7; CDR3 DNA: TGCGCCAGCAGCTTGCGGCCCAGCGGGAGCTCCTACGAGCAGTACTTC; CDR3 protein: CASSLRPSGSSYEQYF
V gene: TRBV20-1; clone size: NA; D gene: NA; CDR3 length: 14; J gene: TRBJ1-3; CDR3 DNA: TGCAGTGCCGTCCGGCCCGGCTCTGGAAACACCATATATTTT; CDR3 protein: CSAVRPGSGNTIYF
V gene: TRBV28; clone size: NA; D gene: NA; CDR3 length: 16; J gene: TRBJ2-5; CDR3 DNA: TGTGCCAGCAGTTTTGAGCCCAGGGCAGGGGGGGAGACCCAGTACTTC; CDR3 protein: CASSFEPRAGGETQYF
V gene: TRBV3-1; clone size: many; D gene: TRBD1; CDR3 length: 15; J gene: TRBJ1-1; CDR3 DNA: TGTGCCAGCAGGGACAGGGGATTGCTAGGCACTGAAGCTTTCTTT; CDR3 protein: CASRDRGLLGTEAFF
V gene: TRBV10-3; clone size: many; D gene: NA; CDR3 length: 11; J gene: TRBJ2-7; CDR3 DNA: TGTGCCATCAGTGAGCTCTACGAGCAGTACTTC; CDR3 protein: CAISELYEQYF
V gene: TRBV7-2; clone size: NA; D gene: NA; CDR3 length: 14; J gene: TRBJ2-7; CDR3 DNA: TGTGCCAGCAGCCCCGAACGACCGAACTACGAGCAGTACTTC; CDR3 protein: CASSPERPNYEQYF
V gene: TRBV20-1; clone size: NA; D gene: NA; CDR3 length: 12; J gene: TRBJ2-5; CDR3 DNA: TGCAGTGCTAGGGTGACTGGGGCGGCCCAGTACTTC; CDR3 protein: CSARVTGAAQYF
V gene: TRBV12-3/TRBV12-4; clone size: NA; D gene: TRBD2; CDR3 length: 14; J gene: TRBJ2-5; CDR3 DNA: TGTGCCAGCAACCTTAGCGGGACCCAAGAGACCCAGTACTTC; CDR3 protein: CASNLSGTQETQYF
V gene: TRBV20-1; clone size: few; D gene: TRBD1; CDR3 length: 14; J gene: TRBJ2-7; CDR3 DNA: TGCAGTGCTAACCCGACAGGGGCTCCCTACGAGCAGTACTTC; CDR3 protein: CSANPTGAPYEQYF
V gene: TRBV18; clone size: few; D gene: NA; CDR3 length: 19; J gene: TRBJ2-7; CDR3 DNA: TGTGCCAGCTCTCCTATCACGGGGAAACGACTACCGACCTCCTACGAGCAGTACTTC; CDR3 protein: CASSPITGKRLPTSYEQYF
V gene: TRBV20-1; clone size: few; D gene: TRBD1; CDR3 length: 14; J gene: TRBJ2-7; CDR3 DNA: TGCAGTGCTAGCAAGACAGGGGCCCTCCCCGAGCAGTACTTC; CDR3 protein: CSASKTGALPEQYF
V gene: TRBV5-1; clone size: NA; D gene: TRBD2; CDR3 length: 15; J gene: TRBJ2-1; CDR3 DNA: TGCGCCAGCAGCCCCTTAGCGGGAGTCCCCGGAGAGCAGTTCTTC; CDR3 protein: CASSPLAGVPGEQFF
V gene: TRBV10-1; clone size: NA; D gene: NA; CDR3 length: 14; J gene: TRBJ1-4; CDR3 DNA: TGCGCCAGCAGTGCTGTTCGAGGTATTGAAAAACTGTTTTTT; CDR3 protein: CASSAVRGIEKLFF
V gene: TRBV29-1; clone size: NA; D gene: TRBD2; CDR3 length: 15; J gene: TRBJ2-3; CDR3 DNA: TGCAGCGTTGACGGACTAGCGGGAGAAGCGGATACGCAGTATTTT; CDR3 protein: CSVDGLAGEADTQYF
V gene: TRBV2; clone size: many; D gene: TRBD2; CDR3 length: 17; J gene: TRBJ2-1; CDR3 DNA: TGTGCCAGCAGTGAAGAAAGGGTTAGCGGGAGCTACAATGAGCAGTTCTTC; CDR3 protein: CASSEERVSGSYNEQFF
V gene: TRBV30; clone size: NA; D gene: TRBD2; CDR3 length: 15; J gene: TRBJ2-1; CDR3 DNA: TGTGCCTGGAGTGTAGTCGGGACTAGCGGGAGGGCCCAGTTCTTC; CDR3 protein: CAWSVVGTSGRAQFF
V gene: TRBV5-8; clone size: many; D gene: NA; CDR3 length: 11; J gene: TRBJ2-1; CDR3 DNA: TGTGCCAGCAGCTTAACGCCGGAGCAGTTCTTC; CDR3 protein: CASSLTPEQFF
V gene: TRBV21-1; clone size: once; D gene: NA; CDR3 length: 17; J gene: TRBJ2-1; CDR3 DNA: TGTGCCAGCAGCAAAGTAGGCGAGACTAGCGTGGTTCGTGAGCAGTTCTTC; CDR3 protein: CASSKVGETSVVREQFF
V gene: TRBV4-1; clone size: NA; D gene: NA; CDR3 length: 15; J gene: TRBJ2-2; CDR3 DNA: TGCGCCAGCAACGGCCCTGGCGTGAACACCGGGGAGCTGTTTTTT; CDR3 protein: CASNGPGVNTGELFF
V gene: TRBV5-1; clone size: few; D gene: TRBD2; CDR3 length: 18; J gene: TRBJ2-1; CDR3 DNA: TGCGCCAGCAGCTTGATCGGTGCGGGGCTAGCGGGGTACAATGAGCAGTTCTTC; CDR3 protein: CASSLIGAGLAGYNEQFF
V gene: TRBV4-1; clone size: NA; D gene: NA; CDR3 length: 14; J gene: TRBJ2-7; CDR3 DNA: TGCGCCAGCAGCCAAGGGATAGCGAACTACGAGCAGTACTTC; CDR3 protein: CASSQGIANYEQYF
V gene: TRBV9; clone size: few; D gene: NA; CDR3 length: 11; J gene: TRBJ2-5; CDR3 DNA: TGTGCCAGCAGCGTATGTGAGACCCAGTACTTC; CDR3 protein: CASSVCETQYF
V gene: TRBV7-9; clone size: NA; D gene: TRBD2; CDR3 length: 15; J gene: TRBJ2-1; CDR3 DNA: TGTGCCAGCAGCTTACTAGCGGGAGTGGTCGATGAGCAGTTCTTC; CDR3 protein: CASSLLAGVVDEQFF
V gene: TRBV5-1; clone size: few; D gene: NA; CDR3 length: 15; J gene: TRBJ2-7; CDR3 DNA: TGCGCCAGCAGCTCGGGGATGTTCAGCTCCTACGAGCAGTACTTC; CDR3 protein: CASSSGMFSSYEQYF
V gene: TRBV20-1; clone size: NA; D gene: TRBD2; CDR3 length: 15; J gene: TRBJ2-3; CDR3 DNA: TGCAGTGCTAGAGATTTCCTAGCGGGAGCAGATACGCAGTATTTT; CDR3 protein: CSARDFLAGADTQYF
V gene: TRBV11-3; clone size: few; D gene: NA; CDR3 length: 14; J gene: TRBJ2-1; CDR3 DNA: TGTGCCAGCAGCCCCGGAGCCGGGGGCGATGAGCAGTTCTTC; CDR3 protein: CASSPGAGGDEQFF
V gene: TRBV30; clone size: NA; D gene: NA; CDR3 length: 14; J gene: TRBJ2-2; CDR3 DNA: TGTGCCTGGAGACGCCCAGACTACACCGGGGAGCTGTTTTTT; CDR3 protein: CAWRRPDYTGELFF
V gene: TRBV12-3/TRBV12-4; clone size: NA; D gene: TRBD1; CDR3 length: 13; J gene: TRBJ1-2; CDR3 DNA: TGTGCCAGCAATCCGACAGGGGTAAATGGCTACACCTTC; CDR3 protein: CASNPTGVNGYTF
V gene: TRBV29-1; clone size: many; D gene: NA; CDR3 length: 11; J gene: TRBJ2-7; CDR3 DNA: TGCAGCGTTGGGGACGGCACCGAGCAGTACTTC; CDR3 protein: CSVGDGTEQYF
V gene: TRBV29-1; clone size: many; D gene: TRBD1; CDR3 length: 13; J gene: TRBJ1-2; CDR3 DNA: TGCAGCGTTGTTCAGGGGGTTTCTGATGGCTACACCTTC; CDR3 protein: CSVVQGVSDGYTF
V gene: TRBV4-1; clone size: few; D gene: NA; CDR3 length: 14; J gene: TRBJ2-4; CDR3 DNA: TGCGCCAGCAGCCAACCCACGGGGGCGAACATTCAGTACTTC; CDR3 protein: CASSQPTGANIQYF
V gene: TRBV12-3/TRBV12-4; clone size: NA; D gene: TRBD2; CDR3 length: 15; J gene: TRBJ2-7; CDR3 DNA: TGTGCCAGCAGTTCCACTAGCGGGAGTGCCTACGAGCAGTACTTC; CDR3 protein: CASSSTSGSAYEQYF
V gene: TRBV7-9; clone size: NA; D gene: NA; CDR3 length: 16; J gene: TRBJ1-6; CDR3 DNA: TGTGCCAGCAGCTCCGTCGGCGGCCGGACTAATTCACCCCTCCACTTT; CDR3 protein: CASSSVGGRTNSPLHF
V gene: TRBV9; clone size: few; D gene: TRBD1; CDR3 length: 16; J gene: TRBJ2-7; CDR3 DNA: TGTGCCAGCAGCGTAGCAGGACAGGGGGCCGTGGACGAGCAGTACTTC; CDR3 protein: CASSVAGQGAVDEQYF
V gene: TRBV5-1; clone size: few; D gene: TRBD2; CDR3 length: 15; J gene: TRBJ2-3; CDR3 DNA: TGCGCCAGCAGCTTCGGACTAGCCCCCTCAGATACGCAGTATTTT; CDR3 protein: CASSFGLAPSDTQYF
V gene: TRBV5-1; clone size: many; D gene: NA; CDR3 length: 16; J gene: TRBJ2-3; CDR3 DNA: TGCGCCAGCAGCTTGGCGAGGACTCCTAGCACAGATACGCAGTATTTT; CDR3 protein: CASSLARTPSTDTQYF
V gene: TRBV10-3; clone size: NA; D gene: TRBD1; CDR3 length: 13; J gene: TRBJ2-5; CDR3 DNA: TGTGCCATCAGGGGACAGGAACAAGAGACCCAGTACTTC; CDR3 protein: CAIRGQEQETQYF
V gene: TRBV12-3/TRBV12-4; clone size: many; D gene: TRBD2; CDR3 length: 17; J gene: TRBJ2-7; CDR3 DNA: TGTGCCAGCAGCCGCGGGGTAGCGGGAGGGCCGAAGACCGAGCAGTACTTC; CDR3 protein: CASSRGVAGGPKTEQYF
V gene: TRBV20-1; clone size: NA; D gene: TRBD1; CDR3 length: 14; J gene: TRBJ1-2; CDR3 DNA: TGCAGTGCCAGGGACAGGGGAACTAACTATGGCTACACCTTC; CDR3 protein: CSARDRGTNYGYTF
V gene: TRBV29-1; clone size: NA; D gene: TRBD2; CDR3 length: 15; J gene: TRBJ2-2; CDR3 DNA: TGCAGCGTTAGAACTAGCGGGAGTGAGATCGGGGAGCTGTTTTTT; CDR3 protein: CSVRTSGSEIGELFF
V gene: TRBV18; clone size: NA; D gene: NA; CDR3 length: 14; J gene: TRBJ1-5; CDR3 DNA: TGTGCCAGCTCACCAGGGCTGGGAAGTCAGCCCCAGCATTTT; CDR3 protein: CASSPGLGSQPQHF
V gene: TRBV6-1; clone size: NA; D gene: NA; CDR3 length: 18; J gene: TRBJ2-3; CDR3 DNA: TGTGCCAGCAGTAAGCTGAGGGGGGACGTACTTCGCACAGATACGCAGTATTTT; CDR3 protein: CASSKLRGDVLRTDTQYF
V gene: TRBV7-7; clone size: NA; D gene: TRBD2; CDR3 length: 16; J gene: TRBJ2-5; CDR3 DNA: TGTGCCAGCAGCCGAATCGGGACTAGCGGGAAAGAGACCCAGTACTTC; CDR3 protein: CASSRIGTSGKETQYF
V gene: TRBV27; clone size: NA; D gene: NA; CDR3 length: 14; J gene: TRBJ2-3; CDR3 DNA: TGTGCCAGCAGTTTATCGTCAAATTCAGATACGCAGTATTTT; CDR3 protein: CASSLSSNSDTQYF
V gene: TRBV11-2; clone size: few; D gene: TRBD1; CDR3 length: 12; J gene: TRBJ1-2; CDR3 DNA: TGTGCCAGCACCGGGACAGGGGTAGGCTACACCTTC; CDR3 protein: CASTGTGVGYTF
V gene: TRBV12-3/TRBV12-4; clone size: NA; D gene: TRBD1; CDR3 length: 15; J gene: TRBJ2-7; CDR3 DNA: TGTGCCAGCACCGTCGGGACAGGGGTCACCTACGAGCAGTACTTC; CDR3 protein: CASTVGTGVTYEQYF
V gene: TRBV20-1; clone size: many; D gene: TRBD2; CDR3 length: 18; J gene: TRBJ2-1; CDR3 DNA: TGCAGTGCTAGAGAGGGGGGGGTAGGGTCAAGCTCCTACAATGAGCAGTTCTTC; CDR3 protein: CSAREGGVGSSSYNEQFF
V gene: TRBV7-6; clone size: few; D gene: TRBD1; CDR3 length: 16; J gene: TRBJ2-2; CDR3 DNA: TGTGCCAGCAGCACGGGACAGCGGATGATCACCGGGGAGCTGTTTTTT; CDR3 protein: CASSTGQRMITGELFF
V gene: TRBV7-2; clone size: many; D gene: TRBD2; CDR3 length: 14; J gene: TRBJ2-1; CDR3 DNA: TGTGCCAGCAGCCACCCCGGCGGGAGAAATGAGCAGTTCTTC; CDR3 protein: CASSHPGGRNEQFF